The 5 T cell receptor beta chains reported below all come from one sample, sequenced in a study of blood T cell repertoires in COVID-19 (dated by TCRdb to 2019 to 2021). The library was obtained by the immunoSEQ multiplex PCR assay. TCRdb mirrors the immuneACCESS table, restricted to in-frame sequences. Some clones are absent from its copies; in checked studies, under half trace to an unresolved V gene, and the reason for the others is unknown. The sample table holds about 220,000 clones, of which approximately 80% were seen once. Around 9.5% of the sample is taken by the ten largest. Material for sequencing was peripheral blood. Receptor source: a man over 45 with active or convalescent COVID-19.

V usage is TRBV19 and J usage is TRBJ1-1, with 9 positions matching TRBD1. The CDR3 runs to 14 residues. V shed 4 bases and J 3 bases; nucleotides not matched to a gene: 3. Germline lookup yields CDR1 LNHDA and CDR2 SQIVND (reference sequence). As DNA, the CDR3 is TGTGCCAGTAGTAGGGGACAGGGTGACACTGAAGCTTTCTTT. Encoded protein: CASSRGQGDTEAFF.

This clone was recorded once. This chain links TRBV29-1 with TRBJ2-2, with 9 bases fitting TRBD1. The CDR3 contains 13 residues. CDR1 is SQVTM and CDR2 is ANQGSEA in the germline V gene. Unmatched junction bases numbered 8, after V lost 8 bases and J lost 7 bases. CDR3 DNA: TGCAGCACACCGGGACAGGGCGGCGGGGAGCTGTTTTTT. It is translated as CSTPGQGGGELFF.

This clone was seen a handful of times. The gene calls are TRBV7-2 and TRBJ2-7; a possible D gene is TRBD1 (5 bases). Germline V gives CDR1 SGHTA, CDR2 FQGNSA. The CDR3 is made up of 13 amino acids. V lost 2 bases, J lost 9 bases, and 14 bases lay in between. CDR3 amino acids: CASSLMAQGTQYF. In DNA form, the CDR3 reads TGTGCCAGCAGCTTAATGGCTCAGGGTACGCAGTACTTC.

In its sample, this clone was seen once. This rearrangement joins TRBV6-5 to TRBJ2-3; D is perhaps TRBD1 (5 bases). The CDR3 runs 15 residues. V was cut by 5 bases and J by 1 base, with 13 bases left in between. Germline values: CDR1 MNHEY, CDR2 SVGAGI. The CDR3 region is CASSPSGFRTDTQYF. The CDR3 bases are TGTGCCAGCAGTCCCTCAGGGTTCCGCACAGATACGCAGTATTTT.

This clone was detected only a few times. The chain combines TRBV19 with TRBJ1-1, with TRBD1 matching over 7 bases. This CDR3 is 16 amino acids long. CDR1 LNHDA and CDR2 SQIVND come from the germline V gene (reference sequence). V was clipped by 6 bases and J by 4 bases; unmatched bases: 14. CDR3 loop: CASSNSGRAGGTEAFF. The CDR3 coding sequence is TGTGCCAGTAGCAATAGTGGCCGGGCAGGGGGCACTGAAGCTTTCTTT.